This record looks at one T cell receptor beta chain sequence and its context. The CDR3 totals 15 residues. The V gene lost 4 bases and the J gene lost 2 bases, with 16 bases spanning the gap. Germline V gene sequence: CDR1 SGHRS, CDR2 YFSETQ. These data are taken from a study of OX40 agonist ivuxolimab in advanced cancers. The protocol was immunoSEQ multiplex PCR, while the TCRdb copy is restricted to in-frame clones and leaves out a portion. The profile shows some 41,000 clones, about 86% of them singletons. This TCR derives from an adult with an advanced solid tumor such as melanoma, head and neck, liver or kidney cancer. The sample in question was CD4+ or CD8+ T cells sorted from blood, obtained in a trial of the OX40 agonist ivuxolimab. This chain links TRBV5-1 with TRBJ2-7, with D perhaps TRBD1 or TRBD2 (5 bases each). This CDR3 reads CASSDPGTLTYEQYF. The CDR3 DNA follows: TGCGCCAGCAGCGACCCCGGGACGTTGACCTACGAGCAGTACTTC.